This TCR beta chain was documented in a study of blood T cells in healthy people across ages. Study-level information: Template switching recovered approximately one barcoded beta molecule for every two T cells.

Worth noting for this clonotype: Its matching antigen is unknown. Its ends do not fully match the called genes, so a read error is possible.

The use of a sample-barcoded 5' primer and a J-beta primer mix characterized a second PCR of roughly 7 to 11 cycles. Via MiXCR, TCRdb re-called the 5' RACE reads, giving one row per CDR3 protein. The table lists some 900,000 distinct CDR3 sequences, roughly 48% of them singletons, with around 15% in the top ten. The study, taken as a whole, reports: In these data, TCR beta diversity tracked strongly with naive T cell percentage.

Per sample, a minimum of 7 million PBMCs were isolated. This CDR3 is built from 14 residues. Looked up from germline, CDR1 is MNHEY and CDR2 is SVGAGI. The TCR comes from a young man in good health. This chain joins TRBV6-5 and TRBJ2-7; D remains ambiguous. The end of the DNA fits TRBJ2-5 better, so the J call may be wrong. What was sequenced was blood. DNA for the CDR3: TGTGCCAGCAGTGACTCGAATGGGGAAGAGACCCAGTACTTC. Protein product: CASSDSNGEETQYF.